The 32 T cell receptor beta chains below were found in one sample sequenced in a study of PD-1 blockade in classical Hodgkin lymphoma. All trial patients relapsed after autologous stem cell transplantation. Libraries were prepared by immunoSEQ multiplex PCR; TCRdb keeps only in-frame clonotypes and omits some of them. The data show some 100,000 clones, just under 95% seen once. The source was peripheral blood mononuclear cells (PBMCs), collected at baseline. Source of these receptors: a human donor with classical Hodgkin lymphoma.

This clone was seen only once. The rearrangement uses TRBV2 and TRBJ2-3, with 8 bases lining up with TRBD2. The trim removed 7 bases at V and 5 bases at J, leaving 29 bases unmatched. Germline V gene data show CDR1 as SNHLY and CDR2 as FYNNEI. There are 21 residues in the CDR3. This CDR3 is CASTGYPGDTSGVAHKDTQYF. The CDR3 DNA follows: TGTGCCAGCACGGGCTACCCCGGGGATACTAGCGGAGTGGCCCACAAAGATACGCAGTATTTT.

The chain has TRBV19 and TRBJ2-1, with D hard to call. Trimming removed 6 bases from V and 2 bases from J, with 5 bases in between. Per the germline V gene, CDR1 is LNHDA and CDR2 is SQIVND (reference sequence). The CDR3 length is 12 residues. This CDR3 is CASSFPYNEQFF. For the CDR3, the DNA is TGTGCCAGTAGCTTCCCCTACAATGAGCAGTTCTTC.

The CDR3 coding sequence is TGCGCCAGCAGCCTATCCTCGGGCGGGAGCTCCTACGAGCAGTACTTC. Translation gives CASSLSSGGSSYEQYF. The chain is built from TRBV4-1 and TRBJ2-7; 7 nucleotides line up with TRBD2. CDR1 and CDR2 (germline): MGHRA, YSYEKL. The V gene end was trimmed by 4 bases and the J gene end by 0 bases; junction bases not matched to a gene: 9. This CDR3 region has 16 residues.

The chain recombines TRBV13 with TRBJ2-1, with TRBD2 matching 13 bases. Germline V gene data show CDR1 as PRHDT and CDR2 as FYEKMQ (reference sequence). V was clipped by 5 bases and J by 0 bases; unmatched bases: 4. CDR3 length equals 17 residues. CDR3 coding DNA: TGTGCCAGCAGCCTCACTAGCGGGAGGGCCTCCTACAATGAGCAGTTCTTC. It translates to CASSLTSGRASYNEQFF.

The V call is TRBV15, the J call TRBJ1-1; 7 bases line up with TRBD1. The CDR3 covers 15 residues. Trimming removed 2 bases from V and 2 bases from J; junction bases left unmatched: 5. Germline assignment: CDR1 LNHNV and CDR2 YYDKDF (reference sequence). This CDR3 reads CATSRFTGVNTEAFF. CDR3 bases: TGTGCCACCAGCAGATTCACAGGGGTAAACACTGAAGCTTTCTTT.

The V and J genes are TRBV11-2 and TRBJ2-1; no definite D call. Trimming removed 3 bases from V and 8 bases from J, with 8 bases in between. Germline CDR1 SGHAT, CDR2 FQNNGV. CDR3 length: 12 amino acids. The DNA for the CDR3 is TGTGCCAGCAGCTTGGGCCTGGATGAGCAGTTCTTC. Translating it yields CASSLGLDEQFF.

The rearrangement links TRBV30 to TRBJ1-3; perhaps TRBD1 as D (6 bases). Between the trimmed V and J ends, which lost 5 bases and 3 bases, there was a span of 11 bases. This CDR3 spans 13 amino acids. The V gene's germline CDR1 is GTSNPN and CDR2 SVGIG (reference sequence). Here the CDR3 DNA reads TGTGCCTGGGCGGAGGGGGGTGGAAACACCATATATTTT. Amino acid sequence: CAWAEGGGNTIYF.

The rearrangement links TRBV27 to TRBJ2-2; TRBD2 is a possible D gene (5 bases). Trimming took off 0 bases at V and 2 bases at J, with 7 bases between the two ends. In germline, CDR1 is MNHEY, CDR2 SMNVEV (reference sequence). The CDR3 length is 15 residues. The DNA for the CDR3 is TGTGCCAGCAGTTTATCGCCGGGAAACACCGGGGAGCTGTTTTTT. This encodes CASSLSPGNTGELFF.

The chain links TRBV10-2 to TRBJ2-7; D ambiguous. Germline CDR1 and CDR2: WSHSY and SAAADI. The CDR3 is 10 amino acids. V was pared by 8 bases and J by 7 bases, with 9 bases between. The CDR3 DNA sequence: TGCGCCAGCGGTCGTAGGGAGCAGTACTTC. Translating it yields CASGRREQYF.

The chain combines TRBV18 with TRBJ2-7, with 10 bases lining up with TRBD1. CDR1 is KGHSH and CDR2 is LQKENI in the germline V gene. The CDR3 spans 18 residues. The ends lost 3 bases at V and 0 bases at J; junction bases unmatched: 11. CDR3 amino acids: CASSPDRGATPHSYEQYF. The CDR3 coding sequence is TGTGCCAGCTCACCGGACAGGGGGGCCACCCCACACTCCTACGAGCAGTACTTC. Filled out from reference TRBV18 and TRBJ2-7, the complete variable domain reads NAGVMQNPRHLVRRRGQEARLRCSPMKGHSHVYWYRQLPEEGLKFMVYLQKENIIDESGMPKERFSAEFPKEGPSILRIQQVVRGDSAAYFCASSPDRGATPHSYEQYFGPGTRLTVT.

This clone was found a few times. The rearrangement links TRBV7-2 to TRBJ2-1; no definite D call. Per the germline V gene, CDR1 is SGHTA and CDR2 is FQGNSA. The CDR3 is 12 residues long. V was shortened by 2 bases and J by 9 bases, with 8 bases between the two germline ends. CDR3 region: CASSLSYTEQFF. The CDR3 DNA follows: TGTGCCAGCAGCTTAAGTTATACTGAGCAGTTCTTC. Using reference TRBV7-2 and TRBJ2-1 for the parts outside the CDR3, the full variable domain is GAGVSQSPSNKVTEKGKDVELRCDPISGHTALYWYRQSLGQGLEFLIYFQGNSAPDKSGLPSDRFSAERTGGSVSTLTIQRTQQEDSAVYLCASSLSYTEQFFGPGTRLTVL.

The genes are TRBV19 and TRBJ2-6; no reliable D call. V lost 9 bases and J lost 2, with 17 bases in between. Germline V gives CDR1 LNHDA, CDR2 SQIVND (reference sequence). This CDR3 region has 16 residues. The CDR3 reads CASRRQNLAGANVLTF. The CDR3 coding sequence is TGTGCCAGCCGACGTCAGAACCTTGCTGGGGCCAACGTCCTGACTTTC.

J is TRBJ2-7 and V is TRBV2; tentatively, D is TRBD1 (6 bases). The germline V gene encodes CDR1 SNHLY and CDR2 FYNNEI. V lost 6 bases and J 4 bases, leaving 7 bases between the germline ends. CDR3 length: 11 amino acids. The CDR3 loop reads CASRDRYEQYF. For the CDR3, the DNA is TGTGCCAGCAGGGACAGATACGAGCAGTACTTC.

This chain joins TRBV25-1 and TRBJ1-2; 10 bases agree with TRBD1. The V gene's germline CDR1 is MGHDK and CDR2 SYGVNS. J lost 7 bases, V lost 0 bases, and 2 bases had no gene match. CDR3 length equals 14 residues. The CDR3 coding sequence is TGTGCCAGCAGTGAATACGGACAGGGGGGTGGCTACACCTTC. It translates to CASSEYGQGGGYTF.

The chain is built from TRBV28 and TRBJ2-1, with a possible D match to TRBD2 (6 bases). Looked up from germline, CDR1 is MDHEN and CDR2 is SYDVKM. The CDR3 consists of 14 residues. V was cut by 10 bases and J by 0 bases, with 13 bases left in between. The CDR3 coding sequence is TGTGCCACCCTTCCCGGGAGCTCCTACAATGAGCAGTTCTTC. Its translation: CATLPGSSYNEQFF.

This clone has just one count. The chain combines TRBV5-4 with TRBJ2-7; D unclear. This CDR3 contains 15 residues. The ends were cut back, 4 bases at V and 1 base at J, with 15 bases in the middle. Germline CDR1 is SGHNT and CDR2 is YYREEE (reference sequence). CDR3 bases: TGTGCCAGCAGCCCTCCGGGCCAACTTTCCTACGAGCAGTACTTC. It encodes CASSPPGQLSYEQYF.

This chain joins TRBV18 and TRBJ1-1, with a tentative D call TRBD1 (5 bases). The CDR3 is 16 amino acids. Trimming removed 6 bases from V and 3 bases from J, with 20 bases in between. In germline, CDR1 is KGHSH, CDR2 LQKENI. CDR3 nucleotides: TGTGCCAGCTCGCCAAAATCCGGGGGGAGAGACACTGAAGCTTTCTTT. Its protein product is CASSPKSGGRDTEAFF.

The gene calls are TRBV28 and TRBJ1-2, with 8 bases aligning to TRBD1. The V segment lost 7 bases and the J segment 0 bases; nucleotides outside the gene matches: 13. The germline V gene encodes CDR1 MDHEN and CDR2 SYDVKM. The CDR3 contains 17 residues. CDR3 amino acids: CASTDYGQGATNYGYTF. In DNA, the CDR3 is TGTGCCAGCACTGATTATGGACAGGGAGCGACTAACTATGGCTACACCTTC.

This sequence joins TRBV12-5 and TRBJ1-2, with D tentatively TRBD1 (5 bases). Germline V gene lookup returns CDR1 LGHNT and CDR2 FRNRAP. The CDR3 covers 17 residues. Trimming shortened V by 4 bases and J by 6 bases, and 24 bases separated the two germline ends. CDR3 sequence: CASGSGNPHPKYNGYTF. CDR3 bases: TGTGCTAGTGGTTCAGGGAATCCTCACCCAAAGTACAATGGCTACACCTTC.

The V call is TRBV29-1, the J call TRBJ2-1; no definite D call. The CDR3 covers 12 residues. The germline CDR1 and CDR2 sequences are SQVTM and ANQGSEA. V lost 3 bases, J lost 2 bases, and 5 bases lay in between. The CDR3 protein is CSVEATYNEQFF. The CDR3 region has the DNA TGCAGCGTTGAGGCAACCTACAATGAGCAGTTCTTC.

The chain links TRBV19 to TRBJ1-2; 7 positions agree with TRBD1. Germline trimming cut 3 bases from V and 3 bases from J; bases unmatched to any gene: 1. The V gene's germline CDR1 is LNHDA and CDR2 SQIVND (reference sequence). The CDR3 has 13 amino acids. The CDR3 DNA follows: TGTGCCAGTAGTATCGACAGGGACTATGGCTACACCTTC. It translates to CASSIDRDYGYTF.

CDR3: CASSSAGLVYNEQFF. As DNA, the CDR3 is TGCGCCAGCAGTTCGGCCGGACTGGTATACAATGAGCAGTTCTTC. V and J are TRBV10-1 and TRBJ2-1, with TRBD2 as a possible D gene (5 bases). V shed 5 bases and J shed 4 bases, with 15 bases lying between them. The length of the CDR3 is 15 residues. Per the germline V gene, CDR1 is WNHNN and CDR2 is SYGVQD (reference sequence).

The J gene is TRBJ1-1, the V gene TRBV6-1, with 7 bases matching TRBD1. This CDR3 is built from 16 residues. The trim removed 4 bases at V and 2 bases at J, leaving 10 bases unmatched. Per germline, CDR1 MNHNS and CDR2 SASEGT. CDR3 nucleotides: TGTGCCAGCAGTGGACAGGGCACCTTCCGAAACACTGAAGCTTTCTTT. As protein: CASSGQGTFRNTEAFF.

V usage is TRBV6-5 and J usage is TRBJ1-2; perhaps TRBD1 as D (6 bases). The CDR3 is 11 amino acids. V gave up 10 bases and J gave up 4 bases, with 10 bases separating them. CDR1 is MNHEY, CDR2 SVGAGI, per germline. CDR3: CATTGAYGYTF. The CDR3 bases are TGTGCCACCACGGGGGCCTATGGCTACACCTTC.

This chain links TRBV5-5 with TRBJ2-1, with 9 bases that match TRBD1. The CDR3 is 15 residues long. From germline, CDR1 is SGHKS and CDR2 YYEKEE (reference sequence). V was clipped by 3 bases and J by 4 bases; unmatched bases: 5. CDR3 bases: TGTGCCAGCAGCTACGGACAGGGGAGGTACAATGAGCAGTTCTTC. Its protein product is CASSYGQGRYNEQFF.

The chain is built from TRBV5-1 and TRBJ1-1; 11 positions agree with TRBD1. V gave up 4 bases and J gave up 4 bases; unmatched junction bases: 6. In germline, CDR1 is SGHRS, CDR2 YFSETQ. The CDR3 sequence is 15 residues long. CDR3: CASSRTGGEGTEAFF. DNA of the CDR3: TGCGCCAGCAGCCGGACAGGGGGCGAGGGCACTGAAGCTTTCTTT.

The chain is built from TRBV7-9 and TRBJ1-4, with 8 nucleotides matching TRBD1. CDR1 is SEHNR, CDR2 FQNEAQ, per germline (reference sequence). The CDR3 has 15 residues. V shed 4 bases and J 7 bases; nucleotides not matched to a gene: 8. CDR3 coding DNA: TGTGCCAGCAGCTCCGCACAGGGGGAGGTTGAAAAACTGTTTTTT. Translating gives CASSSAQGEVEKLFF.

The chain employs TRBV27 and TRBJ1-2; no reliable D call. The V end was cut by 3 bases, the J end by 8 bases, with 13 bases between. Germline V gives CDR1 MNHEY, CDR2 SMNVEV (reference sequence). The CDR3 is 13 amino acids. CDR3 nucleotides: TGTGCCAGCAGTTTGGGCCCCTTCCGGGGCTACACCTTC. This encodes CASSLGPFRGYTF.

This sequence joins TRBV6-5 and TRBJ2-7; TRBD1 matches 8 bases. V was clipped by 4 bases and J by 3 bases; unmatched bases: 11. The germline gives CDR1 MNHEY, CDR2 SVGAGI. The CDR3 spans 16 residues. The CDR3 DNA is TGTGCCAGCAGTTCCCCATGGACAGGGAAGGGCTACGAGCAGTACTTC. This codes for CASSSPWTGKGYEQYF.

The CDR3 region is CASSSRRRGWPLPYEQYF. The CDR3 nucleotides are TGCGCCAGCAGCTCCCGCCGGAGGGGGTGGCCCCTTCCCTACGAGCAGTACTTC. The V gene is TRBV5-1, the J gene TRBJ2-7; D may match TRBD1 or TRBD2 (6 bases each). With 3 bases removed from V and 2 bases from J, the gap between germline ends came to 24 bases. Germline CDR1 reads SGHRS; CDR2 reads YFSETQ. The length of the CDR3 is 18 residues.

The gene calls are TRBV11-1 and TRBJ2-7; D not certain. V shed 1 base and J shed 2 bases, with 12 bases lying between them. Germline CDR1 is SGHAT and CDR2 is FQDESV (reference sequence). CDR3 length: 15 residues. CDR3 sequence: CASSLEGLGTYEQYF. The DNA for the CDR3 is TGTGCCAGCAGCTTAGAGGGATTGGGAACCTACGAGCAGTACTTC.

The rearrangement joins TRBV2 to TRBJ1-2, with D hard to call. Germline-derived CDR1 and CDR2 are SNHLY and FYNNEI. Trimming left V 1 base short and J 5 bases short, with 5 bases between. There are 12 residues in the CDR3. The CDR3 nucleotides read TGTGCCAGCAGTGAAGACAAATATGGCTACACCTTC. Translated: CASSEDKYGYTF.